The 32 T cell receptor beta chains listed next were all sequenced from one sample in a study of identical twins. TCRdb passed the 5' RACE reads through MiXCR, listing each CDR3 protein once. The data contain just under 650,000 distinct CDR3 sequences, less than 9% of them singletons. The same specimen was also included in a second study, on yellow fever vaccine responses in identical twins.

Input material: PBMCs. The receptors come from a woman aged 18-29 years in good health.

The chain combines TRBV7-9 with TRBJ2-3; tentative D call: TRBD2 (6 bases). Germline CDR1 and CDR2: SEHNR and FQNEAQ (reference sequence). CDR3 length equals 15 residues. Deletions cut 5 bases from V and 4 bases from J, with 16 bases between. The CDR3 nucleotides are TGTGCCAGCAGCCCCCGACTAGAACGGGCAGATACGCAGTATTTT. It translates to CASSPRLERADTQYF.

In this sample, this clonotype turned up a few times. The chain combines TRBV7-8 with TRBJ2-1, with TRBD2 matching 7 bases. With 3 bases clipped from V and 7 bases from J, the junction kept 9 bases outside the gene matches. Germline V CDR1 and CDR2: SGHVS, FQNEAQ. This CDR3 has 15 residues. This CDR3 is CASSFGTTFLNEQFF. CDR3 DNA: TGTGCCAGCAGCTTCGGGACTACTTTCCTGAATGAGCAGTTCTTC.

V usage is TRBV10-2 and J usage is TRBJ2-7, with D possibly called TRBD1 or TRBD2 (5 bases each). V lost 1 base to trimming and J lost 6 bases, with 7 bases between them. Germline V CDR1 and CDR2: WSHSY, SAAADI. This CDR3 is built from 12 residues. The DNA for the CDR3 is TGCGCCAGCAGTGAGTGGGGGACCGAGCAGTACGTC. Protein sequence: CASSEWGTEQYV.

This clonotype was counted many times. The junction differs from germline at one of its ends, possibly a read error. The chain has TRBV5-1 and TRBJ2-1, with D unclear. This CDR3 region has 15 residues. From germline, CDR1 is SGHRS and CDR2 YFSETQ. CDR3 loop: CASSLGTSSYNEQFF. CDR3 nucleotides: TGTGCCAGCAGCTTAGGAACGAGCTCCTACAATGAGCAGTTCTTC. The full variable domain, rest sourced from reference TRBV5-1 and TRBJ2-1, is KAGVTQTPRYLIKTRGQQVTLSCSPISGHRSVSWYQQTPGQGLQFLFEYFSETQRNKGNFPGRFSGRQFSNSRSEMNVSTLELGDSALYLCASSLGTSSYNEQFFGPGTRLTVL.

There are many counts of this clonotype. The J gene is TRBJ2-1, the V gene TRBV12-3 or TRBV12-4; D tentatively reads TRBD1 or TRBD2 (5 bases each). The V end lost 5 bases, the J end lost 8 bases, and 10 bases lay between the germline ends. The CDR3 runs to 12 residues. This CDR3 is CASSQRGYEQFF. Written as DNA, the CDR3 is TGTGCCAGCAGTCAACGGGGCTATGAGCAGTTCTTC.

This clonotype appeared a few times. The V call is TRBV7-9, the J call TRBJ2-7; maybe TRBD1 (6 bases). V was clipped by 5 bases and J by 6 bases, with 14 bases between them. Germline values: CDR1 SEHNR, CDR2 FQNEAQ (reference sequence). This CDR3 has 13 residues. The CDR3 spells CASSQQGFTEQYF. The CDR3 nucleotides read TGTGCCAGCAGCCAGCAGGGGTTTACCGAGCAGTACTTC.

CDR3 in amino acids: CASSSRGVGNTIYF. The DNA of the CDR3 is TGTGCCAGCAGCAGCCGGGGGGTTGGAAACACCATATATTTT. The chain joins TRBV13 to TRBJ1-3, with D perhaps TRBD1 (5 bases). The CDR3 sequence is 14 residues long. V was shortened by 5 bases and J by 3 bases, with 11 bases between the two germline ends. CDR1 and CDR2 from the germline V gene are PRHDT and FYEKMQ (reference sequence).

The chain couples TRBV5-1 to TRBJ1-2; D not certain. This CDR3 comprises 16 residues. Trimming removed 4 bases at V and 0 bases at J, with 16 bases between. Per germline, CDR1 SGHRS and CDR2 YFSETQ. Here the CDR3 DNA reads TGCGCCAGCAGCCGCGAGGAGGGAGTTCCTAACTATGGCTACACCTTC. Protein product: CASSREEGVPNYGYTF.

V usage is TRBV24-1 and J usage is TRBJ2-3; D tentatively fits TRBD1 or TRBD2 (5 bases each). The V end was cut by 10 bases, the J end by 4 bases, with 14 bases between. The CDR3 is 13 residues long. Germline V gene sequence: CDR1 KGHDR, CDR2 SFDVKD. The CDR3 DNA is TGTGCCACTCGTGGGGGATTCTCAGATACGCAGTATTTT. This encodes CATRGGFSDTQYF.

This clonotype was recorded at least ten times. This chain links TRBV6-1 with TRBJ1-1, with TRBD1 as a possible D gene (5 bases). There are 16 residues in the CDR3. Trimming cost V 5 bases and J 1 base, with 17 bases left between them. Germline V gene sequence: CDR1 MNHNS, CDR2 SASEGT. For the CDR3, the DNA is TGTGCCAGCAGTCGACTCTCAGGGAACCCGAACACTGAAGCTTTCTTT. It is translated as CASSRLSGNPNTEAFF.

This rearrangement joins TRBV5-1 to TRBJ2-1, with 8 bases that match TRBD2. This CDR3 comprises 14 residues. V gave up 6 bases and J gave up 4 bases; unmatched junction bases: 6. Germline values: CDR1 SGHRS, CDR2 YFSETQ. CDR3 region: CASTERELYNEQFF. The CDR3 region has the DNA TGCGCCAGCACGGAGCGGGAGCTTTACAATGAGCAGTTCTTC.

This clonotype has a count of ten or more. The chain links TRBV7-2 to TRBJ2-1; 8 bases are shared with TRBD2. J lost 3 bases, V lost 0 bases, and 10 bases had no gene match. This CDR3 has 18 residues. Germline V CDR1 and CDR2: SGHTA, FQGNSA. The CDR3 coding sequence is TGTGCCAGCAGCTTAGCAGGGGGACTAGAGTTTTACTACAATGAGCAGTTCTTC. Encoded protein: CASSLAGGLEFYYNEQFF.

This clonotype has just a few counts. The CDR3 sequence: CSAPQETQYF. Here the CDR3 DNA reads TGCAGTGCCCCCCAAGAGACCCAGTACTTC. The chain uses TRBV20-1 and TRBJ2-5, with D unresolved. Trimming took off 6 bases at V and 1 base at J, with 3 bases between the two ends. The CDR3 runs to 10 residues. Germline CDR1 and CDR2: DFQATT and SNEGSKA (reference sequence).

The chain has TRBV11-2 and TRBJ2-5, with 7 bases lining up with TRBD2. CDR1 SGHAT and CDR2 FQNNGV come from the germline V gene. The CDR3 has 15 residues. V lost 3 bases and J lost 5; bases outside the gene matches: 9. The CDR3 sequence: CASSLELAGRETQYF. CDR3 sequence (DNA): TGTGCCAGCAGCTTGGAGTTAGCGGGCCGGGAGACCCAGTACTTC. The entire variable domain, with the rest obtained from reference TRBV11-2 and TRBJ2-5, is as follows: EAGVAQSPRYKIIEKRQSVAFWCNPISGHATLYWYQQILGQGPKLLIQFQNNGVVDDSQLPKDRFSAERLKGVDSTLKIQPAKLEDSAVYLCASSLELAGRETQYFGPGTRLLVL.

The rearrangement joins TRBV7-9 to TRBJ2-1, with 8 bases fitting TRBD2. V lost 3 bases, J lost 6 bases, and 7 bases stayed unmatched. The germline V gene encodes CDR1 SEHNR and CDR2 FQNEAQ (reference sequence). The CDR3 is 15 amino acids. CDR3 in DNA: TGTGCCAGCAGCTTGGGTGGGACTAGGGCCAATGAGCAGTTCTTC. Translated, it gives CASSLGGTRANEQFF.

This clonotype was seen a few times. V is TRBV20-1 and J is TRBJ1-1; 10 bases agree with TRBD1. Looked up from germline, CDR1 is DFQATT and CDR2 is SNEGSKA (reference sequence). This CDR3 region has 15 residues. The V gene end was trimmed by 1 base and the J gene end by 0 bases; junction bases not matched to a gene: 2. As DNA, the CDR3 is TGCAGTGCTAGAGGACAGGGGGCGATGAACACTGAAGCTTTCTTT. Encoded protein: CSARGQGAMNTEAFF.

This chain links TRBV20-1 with TRBJ2-1; either TRBD1 or TRBD2 may supply D (6 bases each). Deletions cut 0 bases from V and 2 bases from J, with 11 bases between. Per the germline V gene, CDR1 is DFQATT and CDR2 is SNEGSKA (reference sequence). The CDR3 is 15 amino acids. The CDR3 DNA reads as TGCAGTGCTAGAGATGATAGGGGGGCCTACAATGAGCAGTTCTTC. The encoded protein is CSARDDRGAYNEQFF.

This chain uses TRBV20-1 with TRBJ1-2; TRBD1 agrees at 7 bases. From germline, CDR1 is DFQATT and CDR2 SNEGSKA (reference sequence). The length of the CDR3 is 12 residues. J lost 4 bases, V lost 5 bases, and 4 bases had no gene match. The CDR3 bases are TGCAGTGCTGACCCAGGGGGCTATGGCTACACCTTC. Protein product: CSADPGGYGYTF.

This clonotype was picked up a small number of times. The rearrangement uses TRBV20-1 and TRBJ1-6, with 7 bases aligning to TRBD1. The junction had 4 bases not matched to a gene; V was cut back by 5 bases and J by 0 bases. This CDR3 has 15 residues. Per germline, CDR1 DFQATT and CDR2 SNEGSKA (reference sequence). The CDR3 reads CSAQDRSSYNSPLHF. CDR3 DNA: TGCAGTGCTCAGGACAGGAGCTCCTATAATTCACCCCTCCACTTT.

A remark on this clonotype: A much larger clone differs from this one at a single base, so this may be a read error. The rearrangement joins TRBV3-1 to TRBJ2-3; D not certain. The CDR3 runs 14 residues. Germline V lookup: CDR1 LGHDT, CDR2 YNNKEL (reference sequence). In DNA, the CDR3 is TGTGCCAGCAGCGAAGATCGACTCACAGATACGCAGTATTTT. This sequence encodes CASSEDRLTDTQYF.

This clonotype has at least ten counts. The chain carries TRBV2 and TRBJ1-2, with D possibly matching TRBD1 (6 bases). The CDR3 length is 16 residues. In germline, CDR1 is SNHLY, CDR2 FYNNEI. V was shortened by 4 bases and J by 0 bases, with 15 bases between the two germline ends. The CDR3 DNA reads TGTGCCAGCAGTGGCCCACAGGGTGATGCTAACTATGGCTACACCTTC. This gives the protein CASSGPQGDANYGYTF.

This clonotype was seen more than once but under ten times. The chain is built from TRBV6-5 and TRBJ1-1; TRBD1 agrees at 7 bases. This CDR3 region has 16 residues. Trimming at V came to 2 bases and at J to 2 bases, leaving 8 bases not matched to a gene. Germline-derived CDR1 and CDR2 are MNHEY and SVGAGI. The DNA of the CDR3 is TGTGCCAGCAGTTACCCAACACAGGGGTTTAACACTGAAGCTTTCTTT. Encoded protein: CASSYPTQGFNTEAFF.

In this sample, this clonotype turned up many times. The rearrangement joins TRBV5-4 to TRBJ2-7; perhaps D is TRBD1 or TRBD2 (5 bases each). The V end lost 0 bases, the J end lost 2 bases, and 9 bases lay between the germline ends. Germline CDR1 is SGHNT and CDR2 is YYREEE (reference sequence). The CDR3 extends over 14 amino acids. The CDR3 region is CASSLGPGPYEQYF. For the CDR3, the DNA is TGTGCCAGCAGCTTGGGGCCGGGGCCCTACGAGCAGTACTTC.

Many counts were recorded for this clonotype. J is TRBJ2-1 and V is TRBV12-3 or TRBV12-4; no definite D call. Trimming took 2 bases from V and 6 from J, leaving 5 bases between them. The CDR3 contains 12 residues. CDR3 DNA: TGTGCCAGCAGTTTAATGGGCAATGAGCAGTTCTTC. The encoded protein is CASSLMGNEQFF.

V and J are TRBV5-1 and TRBJ2-7, with 12 nucleotides matching TRBD1. Per germline, CDR1 SGHRS and CDR2 YFSETQ. The V segment lost 4 bases and the J segment 2 bases; nucleotides outside the gene matches: 4. The CDR3 sequence is 15 residues long. The CDR3 nucleotides are TGCGCCAGCAGCGAGGGACAGGGGGCCCCCTACGAGCAGTACTTC. Translated, it gives CASSEGQGAPYEQYF.

This clonotype was detected ten times or more. The genes are TRBV4-1 and TRBJ2-1, with D perhaps TRBD1 (6 bases). Between the trimmed V and J ends, which lost 4 bases and 2 bases, there was a span of 12 bases. The CDR3 totals 15 residues. Germline V CDR1 and CDR2: MGHRA, YSYEKL. The CDR3 sequence is CASSRQGLTYNEQFF. The CDR3 coding sequence is TGCGCCAGCAGCCGTCAGGGGCTCACCTACAATGAGCAGTTCTTC.

This clonotype turned up a few times. The chain has TRBV15 and TRBJ2-1; D remains unclear. This CDR3 has 17 amino acids. V lost 1 base and J lost 12, with 25 bases in between. Germline V gene sequence: CDR1 LNHNV, CDR2 YYDKDF (reference sequence). In DNA, the CDR3 is TGTGCCACCAGCAGAGCCTTCCCCTACCGGACCCAGGATTGGCAGTTCTTC. It is translated as CATSRAFPYRTQDWQFF.

This clonotype was recorded a few times. The chain links TRBV5-1 to TRBJ2-1, with 10 positions matching TRBD2. This CDR3 is built from 15 residues. Losses at the gene ends were 0 bases for V and 10 bases for J; bases not matched to a gene: 7. Germline V gene lookup returns CDR1 SGHRS and CDR2 YFSETQ. CDR3 coding DNA: TGCGCCAGCAGCTTGGGGGGACTAGCGTCCCTGGAGCAGTTCTTC. Translating gives CASSLGGLASLEQFF. Based on the CDR3 plus reference TRBV5-1 and TRBJ2-1, the full variable domain is KAGVTQTPRYLIKTRGQQVTLSCSPISGHRSVSWYQQTPGQGLQFLFEYFSETQRNKGNFPGRFSGRQFSNSRSEMNVSTLELGDSALYLCASSLGGLASLEQFFGPGTRLTVL.

There are a few counts of this clonotype. This chain joins TRBV13 and TRBJ2-5; D perhaps matches TRBD1 (5 bases). The CDR3 totals 14 residues. In germline, CDR1 is PRHDT, CDR2 FYEKMQ (reference sequence). V shed 5 bases and J shed 4 bases, with 14 bases lying between them. This chain's CDR3 is CASSASGSGETQYF. In DNA, the CDR3 is TGTGCCAGCAGCGCCTCAGGGTCTGGAGAGACCCAGTACTTC.

V and J are TRBV10-3 and TRBJ2-5; unclear D gene. Germline CDR1 and CDR2: ENHRY and SYGVKD. The CDR3 length is 15 residues. V gave up 6 bases and J gave up 0 bases, with 14 bases separating them. In nucleotides, the CDR3 is TGTGCCATCAGCGCCGTAGTGGGGTACCAAGAGACCCAGTACTTC. Amino acid sequence: CAISAVVGYQETQYF.

This clonotype showed up many times. This chain joins TRBV4-1 and TRBJ2-7; TRBD2 aligns across 7 bases. Germline values: CDR1 MGHRA, CDR2 YSYEKL. V trimming: 0 bases; J trimming: 2 bases; junction bases outside the gene matches: 4. The length of the CDR3 is 15 residues. The CDR3 here is CASSQDRGSAYEQYF. CDR3 bases: TGCGCCAGCAGCCAAGATCGCGGGAGTGCCTACGAGCAGTACTTC.

The rearrangement joins TRBV4-2 to TRBJ2-1; TRBD2 might be the D (5 bases). The germline gives CDR1 LGHNA, CDR2 YNFKEQ. V gave up 5 bases and J gave up 4 bases, with 24 bases separating them. The CDR3 has 18 amino acids. CDR3 residues: CASSTQKPDGNKYNEQFF. CDR3 DNA: TGTGCCAGCAGCACCCAAAAGCCCGACGGGAATAAATACAATGAGCAGTTCTTC.